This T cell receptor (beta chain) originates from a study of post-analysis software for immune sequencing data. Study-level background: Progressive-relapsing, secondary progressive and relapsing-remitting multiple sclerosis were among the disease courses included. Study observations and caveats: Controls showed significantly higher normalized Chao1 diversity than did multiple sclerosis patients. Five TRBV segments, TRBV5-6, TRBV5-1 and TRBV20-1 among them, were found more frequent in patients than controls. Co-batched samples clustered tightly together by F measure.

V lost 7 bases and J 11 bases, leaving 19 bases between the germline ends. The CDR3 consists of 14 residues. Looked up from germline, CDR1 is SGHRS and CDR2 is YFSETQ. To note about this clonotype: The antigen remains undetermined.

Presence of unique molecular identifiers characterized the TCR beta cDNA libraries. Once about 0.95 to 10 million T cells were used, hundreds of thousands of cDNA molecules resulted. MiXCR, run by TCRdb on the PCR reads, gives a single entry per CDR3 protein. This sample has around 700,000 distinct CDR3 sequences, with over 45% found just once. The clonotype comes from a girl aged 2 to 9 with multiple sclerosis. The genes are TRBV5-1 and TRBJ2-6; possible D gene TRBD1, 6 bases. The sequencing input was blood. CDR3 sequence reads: CASRPLGADYVLTF. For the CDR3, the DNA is TGCGCCAGCCGCCCCCTGGGGGCGGACTACGTCCTGACTTTC.